These 10 T cell receptor beta chains were sequenced from one sample in a study of post-analysis software for immune sequencing data. Study outcomes and limitations: Four or five TRBV segments were more frequent in patients than controls; TRBV5-6, TRBV5-1 and TRBV20-1 belonged to this group.

Which antigens these TCRs recognize remains unknown. Each TCR beta cDNA library carried unique molecular identifiers. Each CDR3 protein is one row after TCRdb ran MiXCR on the PCR reads. Of a few hundred thousand distinct CDR3 sequences listed, 45% are singletons. The sample consisted of blood. These receptors came from a girl under 18 with multiple sclerosis.

The chain employs TRBV7-9 and TRBJ1-2; the match to TRBD1 covers 10 bases. The CDR3 loop spans 17 amino acids. Trimming at V came to 1 base and at J to 8 bases, leaving 13 bases not matched to a gene. Germline loops: CDR1 SEHNR, CDR2 FQNEAQ (reference sequence). CDR3 sequence reads: CASSLGLVPGQGIGYTF. In nucleotides, the CDR3 is TGTGCCAGCAGCTTAGGGCTCGTACCGGGACAGGGGATAGGCTACACCTTC.

The CDR3 nucleotides are TGTGCCAGCACCCCCAGGCCCGGACTTCTCCGGAATGAGCAGTTCTTC. It translates to CASTPRPGLLRNEQFF. V usage is TRBV28 and J usage is TRBJ2-1; a possible D gene is TRBD2 (5 bases). Looked up from germline, CDR1 is MDHEN and CDR2 is SYDVKM. The V and J ends lost 7 bases and 7 bases respectively, with 23 bases between them. The CDR3 is made up of 16 amino acids.

The rearrangement uses TRBV29-1 and TRBJ2-7, with D possibly being TRBD1 or TRBD2 (6 bases each). The length of the CDR3 is 12 residues. Germline CDR1 and CDR2: SQVTM and ANQGSEA. V was shortened by 6 bases and J by 7 bases, with 16 bases between the two germline ends. The CDR3 here is CSVASQGGEQYF. The CDR3 nucleotides read TGCAGCGTCGCATCCCAAGGGGGGGAGCAGTACTTC.

This clonotype was observed a handful of times. The V gene is TRBV27, the J gene TRBJ2-1, with D possibly being TRBD1 or TRBD2 (5 bases each). The germline CDR1 and CDR2 sequences are MNHEY and SMNVEV (reference sequence). The CDR3 loop spans 13 amino acids. Trimming shortened V by 8 bases and J by 3 bases, and 11 bases separated the two germline ends. The CDR3 spells CASEGFNYNEQFF. The CDR3 DNA reads as TGTGCCAGCGAGGGGTTCAACTACAATGAGCAGTTCTTC.

This chain connects TRBV28 to TRBJ2-5; the D call may be TRBD1 or TRBD2 (5 bases each). Germline values: CDR1 MDHEN, CDR2 SYDVKM. The CDR3 is 16 residues long. V lost 6 bases to trimming and J lost 0 bases, with 17 bases between them. The CDR3 region is CASRPGTQTHQETQYF. DNA of the CDR3: TGTGCCAGCAGGCCCGGGACCCAAACCCACCAAGAGACCCAGTACTTC.

The chain carries TRBV25-1 and TRBJ2-3; tentatively, D is TRBD1 (5 bases). Trimming took 1 base from V and 5 from J, leaving 16 bases between them. CDR1 is MGHDK, CDR2 SYGVNS, per germline. This CDR3 region has 16 residues. The chain's CDR3 is CASSEFGREVGDTQYF. In DNA, the CDR3 is TGTGCCAGCAGTGAATTTGGCAGGGAAGTTGGAGATACGCAGTATTTT. Filled out from reference TRBV25-1 and TRBJ2-3, the complete variable domain reads EADIYQTPRYLVIGTGKKITLECSQTMGHDKMYWYQQDPGMELHLIHYSYGVNSTEKGDLSSESTVSRIRTEHFPLTLESARPSHTSQYLCASSEFGREVGDTQYFGPGTRLTVL.

The chain is built from TRBV30 and TRBJ2-7, with D perhaps given as TRBD1 or TRBD2 (5 bases each). The length of the CDR3 is 12 residues. In germline, CDR1 is GTSNPN, CDR2 SVGIG (reference sequence). V was pared by 3 bases and J by 5 bases, with 11 bases between. For the CDR3, the DNA is TGTGCCTGGAGCCTGGGGGTCGACGAGCAGTACTTC. Translating gives CAWSLGVDEQYF.

This clonotype came up a few times. The chain links TRBV18 to TRBJ2-5; D is ambiguous. With 6 bases removed from V and 4 bases from J, the gap between germline ends came to 9 bases. Germline V lookup: CDR1 KGHSH, CDR2 LQKENI. The CDR3 contains 12 residues. In DNA, the CDR3 is TGTGCCAGCTCTCTGGTCATAGAGACCCAGTACTTC. Translating it yields CASSLVIETQYF.

The chain links TRBV7-2 to TRBJ2-6; D call uncertain. The germline V and J ends were trimmed by 10 bases and 2 bases, with 9 bases remaining between them. CDR3 length: 13 amino acids. Germline V gives CDR1 SGHTA, CDR2 FQGNSA. The CDR3 is CANLLTGANVLTF. The CDR3, as DNA: TGTGCCAACCTTCTCACTGGGGCCAACGTCCTGACTTTC.

This chain connects TRBV7-2 to TRBJ1-2, with D unresolved. Germline-derived CDR1 and CDR2 are SGHTA and FQGNSA. This CDR3 spans 16 amino acids. V was trimmed by 1 base and J by 0 bases, leaving 12 bases between them. CDR3 sequence: CASSLDSTSANYGYTF. CDR3 sequence (DNA): TGTGCCAGCAGCTTAGACAGCACCTCCGCTAACTATGGCTACACCTTC.